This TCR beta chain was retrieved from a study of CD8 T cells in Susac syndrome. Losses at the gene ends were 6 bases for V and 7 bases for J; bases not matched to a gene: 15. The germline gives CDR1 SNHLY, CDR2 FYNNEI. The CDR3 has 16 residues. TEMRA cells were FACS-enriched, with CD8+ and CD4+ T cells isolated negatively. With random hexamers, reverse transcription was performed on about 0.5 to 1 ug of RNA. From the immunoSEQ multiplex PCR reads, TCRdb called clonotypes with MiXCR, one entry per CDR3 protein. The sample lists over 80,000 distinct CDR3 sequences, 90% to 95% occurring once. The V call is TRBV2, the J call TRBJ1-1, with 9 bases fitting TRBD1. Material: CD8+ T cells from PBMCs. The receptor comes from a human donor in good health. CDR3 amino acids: CASRPTGQGIVGEAFF. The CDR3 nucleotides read TGTGCCAGCAGGCCCACGGGACAGGGTATTGTTGGTGAAGCTTTCTTT.